Detailed here is one TCR beta chain. Participant-reported clinical history was the basis for cohort assignment. The data are from a study of blood T cell repertoires in COVID-19. Study as a whole: In each case, the material was cDNA or gDNA derived from T cells, B-cell-depleted T cells, or PBMCs.

Generated by immunoSEQ multiplex PCR, the TCRdb table keeps only in-frame clones and is missing some. The table has fewer than 300,000 clones, around 90% seen once. Germline CDR1 and CDR2: MGHRA and YSYEKL. The CDR3 is made up of 17 amino acids. The V end was cut by 0 bases, the J end by 5 bases, with 17 bases between. This sequence joins TRBV4-1 and TRBJ2-1; D is uncertain. Sequencing was performed on PBMCs or T cells enriched from blood (not recorded which). This receptor was obtained from a woman in her 30s who had recovered from COVID-19. The CDR3 region is CASSQDSGFSIHNEQFF. As DNA, the CDR3 is TGCGCCAGCAGCCAAGACTCCGGGTTCTCCATCCACAATGAGCAGTTCTTC.